Listed below are T cell receptor beta chains from one sample, sequenced in a study of OX40 agonist ivuxolimab in advanced cancers. The assay was immunoSEQ multiplex PCR, and TCRdb's table has in-frame clones only and misses some. This sample has about 72,000 clones, with 81% found just once. Sequencing was performed on CD4+ or CD8+ T cells sorted from blood, taken in a trial of the OX40 agonist ivuxolimab. These receptors all stem from an adult with an advanced solid tumor such as melanoma, head and neck, liver or kidney cancer. CDR3s include the opening cysteine and the closing phenylalanine or tryptophan. A D gene is named only where the DNA matches it firmly. Only some rows state a clone size, as once, few, many or a class for expanded clones.

cdr3_aa: CASSSGTSGYNEQFF; cdr3_nt: TGTGCCAGCAGCTCCGGGACTAGCGGATACAATGAGCAGTTCTTC; cdr3_length: 15; clone_size: .; d_call: TRBD2; j_call: TRBJ2-1; v_call: TRBV7-9
cdr3_aa: CASSHAGGQPQHF; cdr3_nt: TGTGCCAGCAGCCACGCAGGCGGTCAGCCCCAGCATTTT; cdr3_length: 13; clone_size: .; d_call: .; j_call: TRBJ1-5; v_call: TRBV14
cdr3_aa: CASIYSVGGNQPQHF; cdr3_nt: TGTGCCAGTATTTATTCGGTCGGGGGCAATCAGCCCCAGCATTTT; cdr3_length: 15; clone_size: .; d_call: .; j_call: TRBJ1-5; v_call: TRBV19
cdr3_aa: CASSQVGAGQGTGYTF; cdr3_nt: TGTGCCAGCAGCCAAGTAGGGGCGGGACAGGGGACGGGCTACACCTTC; cdr3_length: 16; clone_size: .; d_call: TRBD1; j_call: TRBJ1-2; v_call: TRBV4-2
cdr3_aa: CASSDQVYEQYF; cdr3_nt: TGTGCCAGCAGTGATCAGGTCTACGAGCAGTACTTC; cdr3_length: 12; clone_size: .; d_call: .; j_call: TRBJ2-7; v_call: TRBV2
cdr3_aa: CASSGQGSYGYTF; cdr3_nt: TGTGCCAGCAGCGGACAGGGTAGCTATGGCTACACCTTC; cdr3_length: 13; clone_size: few; d_call: TRBD1; j_call: TRBJ1-2; v_call: TRBV2
cdr3_aa: CAISTQRGGSYNEQFF; cdr3_nt: TGTGCCATCAGCACTCAGCGGGGGGGCTCCTACAATGAGCAGTTCTTC; cdr3_length: 16; clone_size: .; d_call: TRBD2; j_call: TRBJ2-1; v_call: TRBV10-3
cdr3_aa: CASSPSGRGTDTQYF; cdr3_nt: TGTGCCAGCAGCCCCAGCGGGAGAGGCACAGATACGCAGTATTTT; cdr3_length: 15; clone_size: .; d_call: TRBD2; j_call: TRBJ2-3; v_call: TRBV11-2
cdr3_aa: CASMGLTTDTQYF; cdr3_nt: TGTGCCAGCATGGGTCTAACCACAGATACGCAGTATTTT; cdr3_length: 13; clone_size: .; d_call: .; j_call: TRBJ2-3; v_call: TRBV7-9
cdr3_aa: CASSEAVNSRGSYGYTF; cdr3_nt: TGTGCCAGCAGTGAAGCAGTTAACTCTAGGGGTTCCTATGGCTACACCTTC; cdr3_length: 17; clone_size: .; d_call: .; j_call: TRBJ1-2; v_call: TRBV6-1
cdr3_aa: CASSPSTVNTEAFF; cdr3_nt: TGTGCCAGCTCACCGTCTACAGTTAACACTGAAGCTTTCTTT; cdr3_length: 14; clone_size: .; d_call: .; j_call: TRBJ1-1; v_call: TRBV18
cdr3_aa: CASSPRGGRYQPQHF; cdr3_nt: TGTGCCAGCAGCCCCCGGGGGGGTAGGTATCAGCCCCAGCATTTT; cdr3_length: 15; clone_size: once; d_call: .; j_call: TRBJ1-5; v_call: TRBV6-5
cdr3_aa: CASGLQQGTEAFF; cdr3_nt: TGTGCTAGTGGTTTACAACAGGGAACTGAAGCTTTCTTT; cdr3_length: 13; clone_size: .; d_call: .; j_call: TRBJ1-1; v_call: TRBV12-5
cdr3_aa: CASSWGYSVNTEAFF; cdr3_nt: TGTGCCAGCAGTTGGGGGTATTCCGTGAACACTGAAGCTTTCTTT; cdr3_length: 15; clone_size: .; d_call: .; j_call: TRBJ1-1; v_call: TRBV2
cdr3_aa: CASRVGDSPLHF; cdr3_nt: TGCGCCAGCAGGGTTGGGGATTCACCCCTCCACTTT; cdr3_length: 12; clone_size: few; d_call: .; j_call: TRBJ1-6; v_call: TRBV5-1
cdr3_aa: CASSTGWTGGTDTQYF; cdr3_nt: TGTGCCAGTAGCACCGGTTGGACAGGGGGGACAGATACGCAGTATTTT; cdr3_length: 16; clone_size: .; d_call: TRBD1; j_call: TRBJ2-3; v_call: TRBV19
cdr3_aa: CASSMGGRRPGQPQHF; cdr3_nt: TGTGCCAGTAGTATGGGGGGCCGTAGGCCGGGTCAGCCCCAGCATTTT; cdr3_length: 16; clone_size: .; d_call: .; j_call: TRBJ1-5; v_call: TRBV19
cdr3_aa: CASRDVNNEQFF; cdr3_nt: TGTGCCAGCAGGGATGTGAACAATGAGCAGTTCTTC; cdr3_length: 12; clone_size: .; d_call: .; j_call: TRBJ2-1; v_call: TRBV6-5
cdr3_aa: CASSSGRENIQYF; cdr3_nt: TGTGCCAGCAGCTCGGGACGGGAAAACATTCAGTACTTC; cdr3_length: 13; clone_size: many; d_call: .; j_call: TRBJ2-4; v_call: TRBV5-5
cdr3_aa: CASSSDRKLYDEKLFF; cdr3_nt: TGTGCCAGCAGCTCGGACAGGAAGCTTTACGACGAAAAACTGTTTTTT; cdr3_length: 16; clone_size: .; d_call: TRBD1; j_call: TRBJ1-4; v_call: TRBV5-6
cdr3_aa: CASVSPKAFF; cdr3_nt: TGTGCCAGCGTCTCCCCCAAAGCTTTCTTT; cdr3_length: 10; clone_size: .; d_call: .; j_call: TRBJ1-1; v_call: TRBV7-8
cdr3_aa: CASSPIPRTGSSYEQYF; cdr3_nt: TGTGCCAGCAGCCCCATCCCCAGGACAGGAAGCTCCTACGAGCAGTACTTC; cdr3_length: 17; clone_size: .; d_call: TRBD1; j_call: TRBJ2-7; v_call: TRBV5-6
cdr3_aa: CASSLTGDINSPLHF; cdr3_nt: TGTGCCAGCAGCTTAACCGGGGATATTAATTCACCCCTCCACTTT; cdr3_length: 15; clone_size: few; d_call: .; j_call: TRBJ1-6; v_call: TRBV7-2
cdr3_aa: CASSAGTTNTGELFF; cdr3_nt: TGCGCCAGCAGCGCCGGGACAACGAACACCGGGGAGCTGTTTTTT; cdr3_length: 15; clone_size: .; d_call: .; j_call: TRBJ2-2; v_call: TRBV5-1
cdr3_aa: CASSQQTGTSGSDTQYF; cdr3_nt: TGCGCCAGCAGCCAACAAACCGGGACTAGCGGGAGTGATACGCAGTATTTT; cdr3_length: 17; clone_size: .; d_call: TRBD2; j_call: TRBJ2-3; v_call: TRBV4-1
cdr3_aa: CASRASQDYGYTF; cdr3_nt: TGTGCCAGCAGAGCGAGTCAGGACTATGGCTACACCTTC; cdr3_length: 13; clone_size: .; d_call: .; j_call: TRBJ1-2; v_call: TRBV6-6
cdr3_aa: CASSMGTSNNEQFF; cdr3_nt: TGCGCCAGCAGCATGGGGACTAGTAACAATGAGCAGTTCTTC; cdr3_length: 14; clone_size: few; d_call: TRBD2; j_call: TRBJ2-1; v_call: TRBV5-1
cdr3_aa: CASGYDGTTGTDTQYF; cdr3_nt: TGTGCCAGCGGGTATGATGGCACGACCGGCACAGATACGCAGTATTTT; cdr3_length: 16; clone_size: .; d_call: .; j_call: TRBJ2-3; v_call: TRBV25-1
cdr3_aa: CAFEPGTRGAPQYF; cdr3_nt: TGTGCCTTCGAGCCCGGGACTAGAGGGGCGCCCCAGTACTTC; cdr3_length: 14; clone_size: .; d_call: TRBD2; j_call: TRBJ2-5; v_call: TRBV30
cdr3_aa: CASSFTSGRASRGETQYF; cdr3_nt: TGTGCCAGCAGCTTCACTAGCGGGAGGGCCTCGAGGGGAGAGACCCAGTACTTC; cdr3_length: 18; clone_size: .; d_call: TRBD2; j_call: TRBJ2-5; v_call: TRBV13
cdr3_aa: CAWSSSGTYNEQFF; cdr3_nt: TGTGCCTGGAGCTCTAGCGGGACCTACAATGAGCAGTTCTTC; cdr3_length: 14; clone_size: .; d_call: TRBD2; j_call: TRBJ2-1; v_call: TRBV30
cdr3_aa: CASSSGEGYGEKLFF; cdr3_nt: TGTGCCAGCAGCTCCGGGGAGGGGTATGGGGAAAAACTGTTTTTT; cdr3_length: 15; clone_size: .; d_call: .; j_call: TRBJ1-4; v_call: TRBV9
cdr3_aa: CAISEGNNYEQYF; cdr3_nt: TGTGCCATCAGTGAGGGCAACAACTACGAGCAGTACTTC; cdr3_length: 13; clone_size: .; d_call: .; j_call: TRBJ2-7; v_call: TRBV10-3
cdr3_aa: CASSWTVGEPQHF; cdr3_nt: TGTGCCAGCAGCTGGACAGTGGGGGAGCCCCAGCATTTT; cdr3_length: 13; clone_size: .; d_call: .; j_call: TRBJ1-5; v_call: TRBV6-4
cdr3_aa: CASSVTPGLGGELFF; cdr3_nt: TGTGCCAGCAGCGTCACGCCGGGGCTGGGCGGGGAGCTGTTTTTT; cdr3_length: 15; clone_size: .; d_call: .; j_call: TRBJ2-2; v_call: TRBV9
cdr3_aa: CASSPIGGTQYF; cdr3_nt: TGTGCCAGCAGCCCTATCGGGGGTACGCAGTATTTT; cdr3_length: 12; clone_size: .; d_call: .; j_call: TRBJ2-3; v_call: TRBV27
cdr3_aa: CASSSRQGYGYTF; cdr3_nt: TGTGCCAGCAGCAGTCGACAGGGGTATGGCTACACCTTC; cdr3_length: 13; clone_size: .; d_call: TRBD1; j_call: TRBJ1-2; v_call: TRBV7-8
cdr3_aa: CASSDQPQGNTGELFF; cdr3_nt: TGTGCCAGCAGTGACCAACCCCAGGGAAACACCGGGGAGCTGTTTTTT; cdr3_length: 16; clone_size: once; d_call: .; j_call: TRBJ2-2; v_call: TRBV6-4
cdr3_aa: CASSRGIDGEQYF; cdr3_nt: TGTGCCAGCAGCCGAGGGATAGACGGCGAGCAGTACTTC; cdr3_length: 13; clone_size: .; d_call: .; j_call: TRBJ2-7; v_call: TRBV6-1
cdr3_aa: CASILPQGDGYTF; cdr3_nt: TGTGCCAGCATCCTCCCCCAGGGGGATGGCTACACCTTC; cdr3_length: 13; clone_size: few; d_call: TRBD1; j_call: TRBJ1-2; v_call: TRBV6-6
cdr3_aa: CASSLGDTLYPATNEKLFF; cdr3_nt: TGTGCCAGCAGTTTGGGAGACACCCTCTACCCCGCAACTAATGAAAAACTGTTTTTT; cdr3_length: 19; clone_size: .; d_call: .; j_call: TRBJ1-4; v_call: TRBV28
cdr3_aa: CASSSGRDTEAFF; cdr3_nt: TGTGCCAGCAGCTCAGGCCGGGACACTGAAGCTTTCTTT; cdr3_length: 13; clone_size: .; d_call: .; j_call: TRBJ1-1; v_call: TRBV7-3
cdr3_aa: CASSEGTQYGYTF; cdr3_nt: TGTGCCAGCAGTGAAGGGACGCAATATGGCTACACCTTC; cdr3_length: 13; clone_size: few; d_call: .; j_call: TRBJ1-2; v_call: TRBV25-1
cdr3_aa: CASSPIIVSGELFF; cdr3_nt: TGTGCCAGCAGCCCCATAATTGTATCCGGGGAGCTGTTTTTT; cdr3_length: 14; clone_size: .; d_call: .; j_call: TRBJ2-2; v_call: TRBV27
cdr3_aa: CASSITLRALFWYEQFF; cdr3_nt: TGCGCCAGCAGCATCACTCTCCGGGCCCTTTTCTGGTATGAGCAGTTCTTC; cdr3_length: 17; clone_size: .; d_call: .; j_call: TRBJ2-1; v_call: TRBV5-1
cdr3_aa: CASSKGQGEGEKLFF; cdr3_nt: TGTGCCAGCAGCAAAGGACAAGGGGAAGGAGAAAAACTGTTTTTT; cdr3_length: 15; clone_size: .; d_call: .; j_call: TRBJ1-4; v_call: TRBV9
cdr3_aa: CASSPRQGADYEQYF; cdr3_nt: TGCGCCAGCAGCCCGAGACAGGGGGCCGATTACGAGCAGTACTTC; cdr3_length: 15; clone_size: .; d_call: TRBD1; j_call: TRBJ2-7; v_call: TRBV4-3
cdr3_aa: CASNPGAGGLVSF; cdr3_nt: TGTGCCAGCAACCCTGGGGCAGGGGGGCTGGTGAGCTTC; cdr3_length: 13; clone_size: once; d_call: TRBD1; j_call: TRBJ1-2; v_call: TRBV28
cdr3_aa: CASSQVLTDTQYF; cdr3_nt: TGTGCCAGTAGCCAAGTTCTTACAGATACGCAGTATTTT; cdr3_length: 13; clone_size: .; d_call: .; j_call: TRBJ2-3; v_call: TRBV14
cdr3_aa: CASSPQNRYGNTIYF; cdr3_nt: TGTGCCAGCTCACCACAGAACAGATATGGAAACACCATATATTTT; cdr3_length: 15; clone_size: .; d_call: .; j_call: TRBJ1-3; v_call: TRBV18